This TCR beta chain emerged from a study of blood T cell repertoires in COVID-19. Generated by immunoSEQ multiplex PCR, the TCRdb table keeps only in-frame clones and is missing some. Of over 130,000 clones listed, approximately 86% are singletons. The germline V and J ends were trimmed by 7 bases and 1 base, with 7 bases remaining between them. This CDR3 comprises 11 residues. Germline V gives CDR1 SQVTM, CDR2 ANQGSEA. The receptor was isolated from a man between 70 and 80 years old with acute or convalescent COVID-19. Material: peripheral blood. V usage is TRBV29-1 and J usage is TRBJ1-2; D not resolved. This chain's CDR3 is CSGLFNYGYTF. The CDR3 coding sequence is TGCAGCGGACTCTTTAACTATGGCTACACCTTC.